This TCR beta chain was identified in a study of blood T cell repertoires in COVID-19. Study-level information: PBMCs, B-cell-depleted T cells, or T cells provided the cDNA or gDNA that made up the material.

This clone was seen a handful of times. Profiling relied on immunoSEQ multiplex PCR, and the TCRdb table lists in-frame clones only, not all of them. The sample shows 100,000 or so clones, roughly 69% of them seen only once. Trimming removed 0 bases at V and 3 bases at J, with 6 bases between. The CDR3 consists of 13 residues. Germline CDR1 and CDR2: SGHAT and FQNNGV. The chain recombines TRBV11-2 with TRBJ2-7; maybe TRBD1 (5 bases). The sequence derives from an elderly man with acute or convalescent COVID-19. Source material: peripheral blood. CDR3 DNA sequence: TGTGCCAGCAGCTTAGACAGGGTCTACGAGCAGTACTTC. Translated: CASSLDRVYEQYF.